The 17 T cell receptor beta chains below all came from one sample that was sequenced in a study of shared clonotypes between healthy human individuals (dated by TCRdb to 2020 to 2022). Libraries were constructed by the immunoSEQ multiplex PCR assay. This is the immuneACCESS table as TCRdb keeps it, with only in-frame sequences that have V and J called. A part of the clones is gone; compared with another copy, unresolved V genes explain less than half, and the rest is unexplained. Recorded for this sample are 2 million to 2.5 million clones; roughly 94% of them occurred a single time. The ten largest clones add up to 0.1% to 0.15% of the sample. Material: naive CD4+ T cells sorted from blood. The sample's cell subset or site label is to be understood as: CD45RA+ positively selected. The receptors originated from a man aged 18 to 35 in good health.

The genes are TRBV11-1 and TRBJ2-7; D gene unclear. The germline CDR1 and CDR2 sequences are SGHAT and FQDESV (reference sequence). The V end lost 1 base, the J end lost 1 base, and 11 bases lay between the germline ends. The CDR3 is made up of 15 amino acids. DNA of the CDR3: TGTGCCAGCAGCTTAGTAGGGCTGCCATCCTACGAGCAGTACTTC. This sequence encodes CASSLVGLPSYEQYF.

This chain joins TRBV5-1 and TRBJ2-7; no definite D call. The CDR3 sequence is 15 residues long. V was trimmed by 0 bases and J by 3 bases, leaving 13 bases between them. The germline V gene has CDR1 SGHRS and CDR2 YFSETQ. CDR3 DNA: TGCGCCAGCAGCTTGGTGGCAGCGCCCTACTACGAGCAGTACTTC. Its translation is CASSLVAAPYYEQYF.

V and J are TRBV9 and TRBJ2-5; 8 bases are shared with TRBD2. The trim removed 4 bases at V and 4 bases at J, leaving 12 bases unmatched. The CDR3 consists of 16 residues. Germline V gene lookup returns CDR1 SGDLS and CDR2 YYNGEE. The CDR3, as DNA: TGTGCCAGCAGCCCCGCGGACGGGAGGGCCGGAGAGACCCAGTACTTC. Its translation: CASSPADGRAGETQYF.

The chain joins TRBV6-5 to TRBJ2-7; TRBD2 matches at 9 bases. The trim removed 1 base at V and 2 bases at J, leaving 6 bases unmatched. The CDR3 totals 16 residues. CDR1 is MNHEY and CDR2 is SVGAGI in the germline V gene. Written as DNA, the CDR3 is TGTGCCAGCAGTTACTTGGGACTAGCAAGTCCCTACGAGCAGTACTTC. Protein: CASSYLGLASPYEQYF.

The chain has TRBV5-4 and TRBJ2-3; TRBD1 agrees at 7 bases. The CDR3 spans 14 residues. The germline gives CDR1 SGHNT, CDR2 YYREEE (reference sequence). Unmatched junction bases numbered 2, after V lost 1 base and J lost 3 bases. In DNA form, the CDR3 reads TGTGCCAGCAGCTTGACGGACAGGACAGATACGCAGTATTTT. This gives the protein CASSLTDRTDTQYF.

This chain uses TRBV13 with TRBJ2-7, with D unresolved. V was clipped by 0 bases and J by 7 bases, with 10 bases between them. In germline, CDR1 is PRHDT, CDR2 FYEKMQ (reference sequence). The CDR3 is made up of 13 amino acids. The CDR3 DNA follows: TGTGCCAGCAGCTTAGGCCCTCGGCGGGAGCAGTACTTC. As protein: CASSLGPRREQYF.

V and J are TRBV6-5 and TRBJ2-3; 14 nucleotides match TRBD2. The CDR3 has 15 residues. Germline trimming cut 5 bases from V and 9 bases from J; bases unmatched to any gene: 7. In germline, CDR1 is MNHEY, CDR2 SVGAGI. Here the CDR3 reads CASSVGLAGVGTQYF. The CDR3 coding sequence is TGTGCCAGCAGTGTGGGACTAGCGGGAGTAGGGACGCAGTATTTT.

The chain joins TRBV5-4 to TRBJ2-2; 9 bases match TRBD2. Trimming took 2 bases from V and 5 from J; bases not matched to a gene: 7. The length of the CDR3 is 16 residues. In germline, CDR1 is SGHNT, CDR2 YYREEE (reference sequence). The CDR3 nucleotides are TGTGCCAGCAGCTTCGCGCGCCTAGCGGGGACCGGGGAGCTGTTTTTT. Its translation: CASSFARLAGTGELFF.

V gene TRBV11-2 combines with J gene TRBJ2-1, with 10 bases matching TRBD1. The CDR3 consists of 16 residues. Germline CDR1 is SGHAT and CDR2 is FQNNGV. The trim removed 1 base at V and 8 bases at J, leaving 8 bases unmatched. CDR3 nucleotides: TGTGCCAGCAGCTTAGGACCGACAGGGGGCGGTTATGAGCAGTTCTTC. It codes for CASSLGPTGGGYEQFF.

The rearrangement uses TRBV9 and TRBJ1-1, with no clear D. Between the trimmed V and J ends, which lost 0 bases and 12 bases, there was a span of 15 bases. Germline CDR1 reads SGDLS; CDR2 reads YYNGEE. This CDR3 is built from 13 residues. This CDR3 is CASSVAEGGQPFF. The CDR3 DNA reads as TGTGCCAGCAGCGTAGCTGAAGGAGGCCAGCCTTTCTTT.

This clone was picked up one time. This chain connects TRBV10-3 to TRBJ2-7, with D maybe TRBD2 (5 bases). The germline V and J ends were trimmed by 10 bases and 5 bases, with 18 bases remaining between them. This CDR3 region has 13 residues. Germline V CDR1 and CDR2: ENHRY, SYGVKD. The CDR3 is CATMEVWRNEQYF. In DNA form, the CDR3 reads TGTGCCACAATGGAGGTGTGGAGGAACGAGCAGTACTTC.

This clone appeared a single time. This chain uses TRBV7-8 with TRBJ1-4; D may be TRBD1 (6 bases). The CDR3 is 15 residues long. Looked up from germline, CDR1 is SGHVS and CDR2 is FQNEAQ. V lost 5 bases and J lost 4, with 14 bases in between. This chain's CDR3 is CASSPPGHHNEKLFF. CDR3 DNA sequence: TGTGCCAGCAGCCCGCCGGGACACCATAATGAAAAACTGTTTTTT.

The chain couples TRBV19 to TRBJ2-7, with TRBD2 as a possible D gene (5 bases). The V gene lost 3 bases and the J gene lost 2 bases, with 11 bases spanning the gap. Germline V gene lookup returns CDR1 LNHDA and CDR2 SQIVND (reference sequence). CDR3 length: 14 amino acids. The CDR3 nucleotides are TGTGCCAGTAGTATGGATCCTAGCACCTACGAGCAGTACTTC. This encodes CASSMDPSTYEQYF.

The chain combines TRBV6-5 with TRBJ2-5, with a tentative D call TRBD1 (6 bases). With 4 bases removed from V and 1 base from J, the gap between germline ends came to 13 bases. This CDR3 has 15 amino acids. Germline V gives CDR1 MNHEY, CDR2 SVGAGI. This CDR3 is CASSSSWTAQETQYF. The DNA of the CDR3 is TGTGCCAGCAGTTCCTCATGGACAGCCCAAGAGACCCAGTACTTC.

CDR3 DNA: TGTGCCAGCAACGAGGCGGGGGCAGTGGTTCAGTACTTC. This sequence encodes CASNEAGAVVQYF. This rearrangement joins TRBV6-1 to TRBJ2-4; weak D call: TRBD2 (7 bases). Trimming shortened V by 7 bases and J by 11 bases, and 18 bases separated the two germline ends. The germline CDR1 and CDR2 sequences are MNHNS and SASEGT. The CDR3 spans 13 residues.

J is TRBJ1-3 and V is TRBV5-4; D possibly corresponds to TRBD1 (6 bases). Between the trimmed V and J ends, which lost 4 bases and 4 bases, there was a span of 9 bases. Germline V gene sequence: CDR1 SGHNT, CDR2 YYREEE (reference sequence). The CDR3 loop spans 13 amino acids. CDR3 amino acids: CASSLQGGNTIYF. In nucleotides, the CDR3 is TGTGCCAGCAGCCTGCAGGGGGGAAACACCATATATTTT.

The rearrangement links TRBV29-1 to TRBJ1-3; a possible D gene is TRBD1 (5 bases). The CDR3 consists of 14 residues. The ends were cut back, 2 bases at V and 0 bases at J, with 8 bases in the middle. Germline values: CDR1 SQVTM, CDR2 ANQGSEA. The CDR3 here is CSVERGHSGNTIYF. Here the CDR3 DNA reads TGCAGCGTTGAAAGGGGCCACTCTGGAAACACCATATATTTT.